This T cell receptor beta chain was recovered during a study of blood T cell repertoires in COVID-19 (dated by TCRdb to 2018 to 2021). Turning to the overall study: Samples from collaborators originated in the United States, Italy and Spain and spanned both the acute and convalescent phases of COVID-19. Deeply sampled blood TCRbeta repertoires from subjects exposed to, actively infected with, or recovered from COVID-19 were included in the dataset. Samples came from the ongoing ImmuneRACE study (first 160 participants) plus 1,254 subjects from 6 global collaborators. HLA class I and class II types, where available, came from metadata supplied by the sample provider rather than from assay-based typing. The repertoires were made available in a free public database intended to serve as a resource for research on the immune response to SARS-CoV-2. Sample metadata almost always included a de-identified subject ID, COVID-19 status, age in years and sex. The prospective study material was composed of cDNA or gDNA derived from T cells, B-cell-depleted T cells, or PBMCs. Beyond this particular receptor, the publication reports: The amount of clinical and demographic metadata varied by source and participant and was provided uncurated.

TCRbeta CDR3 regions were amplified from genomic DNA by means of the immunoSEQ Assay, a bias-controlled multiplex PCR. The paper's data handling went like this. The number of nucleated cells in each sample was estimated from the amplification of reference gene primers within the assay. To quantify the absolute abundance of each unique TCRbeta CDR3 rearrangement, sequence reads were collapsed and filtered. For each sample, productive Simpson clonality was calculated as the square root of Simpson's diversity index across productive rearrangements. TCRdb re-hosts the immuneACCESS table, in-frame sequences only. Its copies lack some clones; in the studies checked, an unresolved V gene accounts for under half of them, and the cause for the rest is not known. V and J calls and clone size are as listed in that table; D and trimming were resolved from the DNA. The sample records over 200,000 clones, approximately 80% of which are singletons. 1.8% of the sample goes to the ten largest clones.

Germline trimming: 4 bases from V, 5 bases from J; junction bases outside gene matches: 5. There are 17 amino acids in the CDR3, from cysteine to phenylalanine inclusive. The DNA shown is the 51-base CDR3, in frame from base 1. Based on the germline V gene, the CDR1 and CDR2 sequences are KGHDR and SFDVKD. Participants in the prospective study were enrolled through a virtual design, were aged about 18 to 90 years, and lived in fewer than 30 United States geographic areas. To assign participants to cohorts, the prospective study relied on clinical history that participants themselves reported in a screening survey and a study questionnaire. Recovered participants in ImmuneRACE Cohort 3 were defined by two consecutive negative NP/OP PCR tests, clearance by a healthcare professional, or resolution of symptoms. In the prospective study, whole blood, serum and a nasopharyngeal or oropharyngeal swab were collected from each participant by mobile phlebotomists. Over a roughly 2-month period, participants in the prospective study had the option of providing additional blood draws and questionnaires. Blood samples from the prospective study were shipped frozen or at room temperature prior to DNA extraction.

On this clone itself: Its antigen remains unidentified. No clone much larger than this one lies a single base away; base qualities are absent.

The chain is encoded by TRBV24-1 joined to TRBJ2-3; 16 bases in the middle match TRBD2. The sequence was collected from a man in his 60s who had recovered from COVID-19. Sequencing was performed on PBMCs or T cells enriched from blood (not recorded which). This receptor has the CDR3 CATSDGTSGGAIDTQYF. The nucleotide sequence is TGTGCCACCAGTGACGGGACTAGCGGGGGGGCCATAGATACGCAGTATTTT.